These 15 T cell receptor beta chains originate from one sample sequenced in a study of blood T cell repertoires in COVID-19 (dated by TCRdb to 2020 to 2022). Library preparation used the immunoSEQ multiplex PCR assay. TCRdb holds this immuneACCESS table with in-frame rearrangements only. Some clones are missing; in checked studies, unresolved V genes explain under half, and the rest has no known cause. Counted in this sample were 57,000 or so clones; 76% of them appeared once. Jointly, the top ten make up approximately 24% of the sample. The sample was peripheral blood. All receptors come from a man in his forties or fifties with active or convalescent COVID-19.

The CDR3 nucleotides are TGTGCCAGCAGACTCGACAGGGGATATAATTCACCCCTCCACTTT. Translated, it gives CASRLDRGYNSPLHF. This chain joins TRBV6-5 and TRBJ1-6; 8 nucleotides align to TRBD1. Looked up from germline, CDR1 is MNHEY and CDR2 is SVGAGI. Unmatched junction bases numbered 5, after V lost 6 bases and J lost 4 bases. CDR3 length: 15 amino acids.

The chain links TRBV7-9 to TRBJ2-3; TRBD2 matches at 15 bases. The germline V gene has CDR1 SEHNR and CDR2 FQNEAQ (reference sequence). CDR3 length: 16 residues. The V gene end was trimmed by 6 bases and the J gene end by 4 bases; junction bases not matched to a gene: 5. For the CDR3, the DNA is TGTGCCAGCAGTTACGGGACTAGCGGGAGGTCAGATACGCAGTATTTT. Translated, it gives CASSYGTSGRSDTQYF.

This clone has more than one count but fewer than ten. This sequence joins TRBV3-1 (or the pseudogene TRBV3-2) and TRBJ2-7; D uncertain. Trimming took off 0 bases at V and 3 bases at J, with 3 bases between the two ends. Per germline, CDR1 LGHDT and CDR2 YNNKEL (reference sequence). CDR3 length equals 12 residues. In nucleotides, the CDR3 is TGTGCCAGCAGCCAAGATCGCTACGAGCAGTACTTC. Encoded protein: CASSQDRYEQYF.

This chain joins TRBV6-1 and TRBJ2-7; 11 bases fit TRBD2. The CDR3 extends over 14 amino acids. Germline V gives CDR1 MNHNS, CDR2 SASEGT. V shed 3 bases and J 12 bases; nucleotides not matched to a gene: 10. CDR3 region: CASSDTSGGLVVYF. Here the CDR3 DNA reads TGTGCCAGCAGTGATACTAGCGGGGGTTTGGTGGTGTACTTC.

This chain uses TRBV12-3 or TRBV12-4 with TRBJ1-5; D not resolved. CDR3 length: 13 amino acids. V dropped 3 bases and J dropped 7 bases, with 10 bases sitting between them. The CDR3 sequence: CASSFGLGQPQHF. CDR3 nucleotide sequence: TGTGCCAGCAGTTTTGGCCTCGGGCAGCCCCAGCATTTT.

CDR3 in amino acids: CASSLRQYNTGELFF. The CDR3, as DNA: TGTGCCAGCAGCTTACGACAGTACAACACCGGGGAGCTGTTTTTT. V is TRBV7-9 and J is TRBJ2-2; the D gene is possibly TRBD1 (5 bases). V lost 2 bases and J lost 2, with 9 bases in between. This CDR3 comprises 15 residues. The germline V gene has CDR1 SEHNR and CDR2 FQNEAQ (reference sequence).

This rearrangement joins TRBV13 to TRBJ2-1; D perhaps matches TRBD2 (7 bases). CDR3 size: 15 residues. CDR1 and CDR2 (germline): PRHDT, FYEKMQ (reference sequence). The V and J ends lost 1 base and 6 bases respectively, with 13 bases between them. The DNA for the CDR3 is TGTGCCAGCAGCTTAGATGGGAGGGGGATCAATGAGCAGTTCTTC. Amino acids: CASSLDGRGINEQFF.

The genes are TRBV4-1 and TRBJ1-2, with D hard to call. The length of the CDR3 is 13 residues. Germline V lookup: CDR1 MGHRA, CDR2 YSYEKL. Trimming pared 4 bases from V and 4 bases from J, leaving 10 bases between. CDR3 amino acids: CASSLLASYGYTF. CDR3 DNA: TGCGCCAGCAGCCTCCTAGCCAGCTATGGCTACACCTTC.

This rearrangement joins TRBV30 to TRBJ1-5; TRBD1 agrees at 8 bases. This CDR3 spans 13 amino acids. In germline, CDR1 is GTSNPN, CDR2 SVGIG (reference sequence). V lost 2 bases to trimming and J lost 11 bases; unmatched junction nucleotides: 8. The CDR3 coding sequence is TGTGCCTGGAGTCTGGGGGGGGACAGGACCCAGCATTTT. Translation: CAWSLGGDRTQHF.

This sequence joins TRBV27 and TRBJ2-6, with D hard to call. Germline-derived CDR1 and CDR2 are MNHEY and SMNVEV (reference sequence). This CDR3 spans 14 amino acids. V lost 10 bases and J lost 4, with 14 bases in between. CDR3 loop: CATGSRLGANVLTF. CDR3 in DNA: TGTGCCACCGGGTCCCGACTGGGGGCCAACGTCCTGACTTTC.

The chain recombines TRBV23-1 with TRBJ2-2; 11 bases are a match to TRBD1. TRBV23-1 is labeled an ORF, and its function is uncertain. The CDR3 consists of 18 residues. With 8 bases clipped from V and 1 base from J, the junction kept 12 bases outside the gene matches. The CDR3 protein is CASHRPRGQGGNTGELFF. The CDR3 bases are TGCGCCAGCCATCGACCTCGGGGACAGGGGGGGAACACCGGGGAGCTGTTTTTT.

This clone was seen more than once but under ten times. V usage is TRBV5-1 and J usage is TRBJ1-4; 7 nucleotides agree with TRBD1. The CDR3 sequence is 16 residues long. V trimming: 4 bases; J trimming: 5 bases; junction bases outside the gene matches: 11. Looked up from germline, CDR1 is SGHRS and CDR2 is YFSETQ. The CDR3 region has the DNA TGCGCCAGCAGCCAGGGGTCCGGGACAGTAAATGAAAAACTGTTTTTT. Translation gives CASSQGSGTVNEKLFF. Looking up the rest from reference TRBV5-1 and TRBJ1-4 gives the full variable domain: KAGVTQTPRYLIKTRGQQVTLSCSPISGHRSVSWYQQTPGQGLQFLFEYFSETQRNKGNFPGRFSGRQFSNSRSEMNVSTLELGDSALYLCASSQGSGTVNEKLFFGSGTQLSVL.

The table lists this clone with a count of one. The gene calls are TRBV20-1 and TRBJ2-5; no clear D. The ends were cut back, 3 bases at V and 5 bases at J, with 13 bases in the middle. CDR3 length: 13 residues. The V gene's germline CDR1 is DFQATT and CDR2 SNEGSKA (reference sequence). CDR3 coding DNA: TGCAGTGCTAGTGGCCCCCTGAGGGAGACCCAGTACTTC. Protein sequence: CSASGPLRETQYF.

CDR3 protein: CSVVPLATGEQFF. The CDR3 DNA sequence: TGCAGCGTTGTTCCCTTGGCCACCGGGGAGCAGTTCTTC. This chain uses TRBV29-1 with TRBJ2-1; D is uncertain. Germline CDR1 reads SQVTM; CDR2 reads ANQGSEA. This CDR3 comprises 13 residues. V lost 4 bases to trimming and J lost 10 bases, with 17 bases between them.

The chain uses TRBV4-1 and TRBJ1-6, with a weak D call TRBD1 (5 bases). CDR1 is MGHRA, CDR2 YSYEKL, per germline. CDR3 length equals 14 residues. With 1 base removed from V and 7 bases from J, the gap between germline ends came to 8 bases. This CDR3 reads CASSQGQLNSPLHF. CDR3 nucleotide sequence: TGCGCCAGCAGCCAAGGACAGCTAAATTCACCCCTCCACTTT.